The sequence of this TCR beta chain was determined in a study of T cell responses to AZD1222 COVID-19 vaccine (dated by TCRdb to about 2021). Background on the whole study: TCR sequencing was performed for roughly 250 trial participants, of whom roughly 200 were given two doses of AZD1222 and around 26 were given two doses of MenACWY control vaccine. Trial participants were enrolled by age into subgroups of 18-55, 56-69 and 70-plus years, and around 150, 28 and 57 TCR-sequenced participants, respectively, were included in these subgroups.

Results and caveats for the whole study, not just this receptor: Vaccine-associated CD4 TCRs spanned the whole spike protein, with dominant responses in regions 160-218 and 743-854. Because no day 14 peak-response samples were available, the repertoires could be characterized only after the peak T cell response. Participants were mostly white British and included more females than males, and it was suggested by the authors that clonal diversity may have been underestimated. The 56-69-year group was small, and its depth increase did not reach significance, likely because of low power. Conclusions about previously exposed vaccinees are limited, since just a handful of AZD1222 recipients were seropositive for SARS-CoV-2 at baseline. Reportedly, close to half of the unique spike-specific TCRs recognized epitopes lying outside the regions that are mutated in the B.1.351 and B.1.1.7 variants. Spike-specific TCR breadth and depth rose significantly after two AZD1222 doses compared with day 0 and with MenACWY recipients.

Reading the label with the study, this specimen's time point is: baseline before first vaccination. The meaning of the sample's treatment or condition label: meningococcal conjugate vaccine given as trial control. Samples from vaccinated people were obtained from the UK trials COV001 and COV002, which included a single-blind randomized controlled phase 2/3 trial of AZD1222 (ChAdOx1 nCoV-19) in healthy adults. For TCRbeta chain sequencing, PBMC samples were collected from trial participants at day 0 and at day 28 after the second dose. Remarks on this clone: There is no known antigen for this receptor. No base qualities exist here, and no much larger clone lies one base off it.

CDR1 and CDR2, looked up from the germline V gene, are MDHEN and SYDVKM. Taken from cysteine to phenylalanine, the CDR3 has 14 residues. Only the CDR3 part of the read is kept: 42 bases, read in frame from the first base. V loses 2 bases of germline sequence and J loses 0 bases, and the interval between the two ends is 7 bases. The CDR3 regions of human TCRbeta chains were analyzed by immunosequencing. In the source study's methods: Repertoire TCRs were checked for matches against a reference library of SARS-CoV-2-specific TCRs that had been generated using the MIRA antigen-specificity platform. Breadth was defined as the fraction of unique TCRs that were SARS-CoV-2-associated, and depth was defined as the fraction of total T cells that were SARS-CoV-2-associated. Each spike-specific TCR was assigned to its reactive spike region and to a CD4 or CD8 class using the MIRA data. Log10-transformed breadth and depth values were compared by one-way ANOVA with Sidak's multiple comparisons tests. TCRdb limited this immuneACCESS table to in-frame rearrangements with V and J called. A share of clones is missing; checked studies link under half to unresolved V genes, and the rest is unexplained. The D gene and trimming were derived from the DNA, and the V and J assignments and clone size from that table. This sample lists around 110,000 clones; 70% to 90% were detected once. The ten largest make up more than 3% of the sample.

The rearrangement joined TRBV28 to TRBJ1-2, with a tentative D gene TRBD1 over 5 matching bases. This specimen was peripheral blood, taken on day 0 of MenACWY control vaccination. The sequence derives from an adult in good health. The nucleotide sequence is TGTGCCAGCAGTTTAGGGGGGGCTAACTATGGCTACACCTTC. This codes for CASSLGGANYGYTF.